Presented here are 19 T cell receptor beta chains from one specimen sequenced in a study of blood T cell repertoires in COVID-19. This table comes from immunoSEQ multiplex PCR, and its TCRdb copy is limited to in-frame clones, with some not included. The sample includes over 150,000 clones, just over 90% of them seen just once. Sequencing input: peripheral blood. Receptors were obtained from a man younger than 35 with acute or convalescent COVID-19.

This clone was seen only once. This sequence joins TRBV5-8 and TRBJ2-3, with D possibly matching TRBD2 (7 bases). Trimming took off 6 bases at V and 2 bases at J, with 19 bases between the two ends. CDR3 length: 16 amino acids. CDR1 SGHTS and CDR2 YDEGEE come from the germline V gene. The CDR3 sequence is CASTPLGGRITDTQYF. The CDR3 DNA is TGTGCCAGCACTCCCTTGGGGGGGCGGATCACAGATACGCAGTATTTT.

V gene TRBV9 combines with J gene TRBJ2-5, with D possibly matching TRBD1 (5 bases). The CDR3 length is 14 residues. Germline CDR1 and CDR2: SGDLS and YYNGEE. Trimming removed 0 bases at V and 3 bases at J, with 9 bases between. This CDR3 is CASSVGQGKETQYF. The CDR3, as DNA: TGTGCCAGCAGCGTAGGGCAGGGTAAAGAGACCCAGTACTTC.

V is TRBV10-2 and J is TRBJ2-1, with TRBD2 matching over 7 bases. V shed 11 bases, J shed 2 bases, and the junction held 3 bases outside the gene matches. This CDR3 is 12 amino acids long. Germline CDR1 reads WSHSY; CDR2 reads SAAADI. CDR3 amino acids: CAGGLTYNEQFF. The CDR3 nucleotides are TGCGCCGGGGGACTAACCTACAATGAGCAGTTCTTC.

The V call is TRBV27, the J call TRBJ2-3; D not certain. Germline values: CDR1 MNHEY, CDR2 SMNVEV (reference sequence). Deletions cut 5 bases from V and 6 bases from J, with 9 bases between. This CDR3 contains 12 residues. The CDR3 DNA reads as TGTGCCAGCAGTGGCTGGGCGGATACGCAGTATTTT. Encoded protein: CASSGWADTQYF.

V and J are TRBV27 and TRBJ2-7; 11 nucleotides align to TRBD2. The germline CDR1 and CDR2 sequences are MNHEY and SMNVEV (reference sequence). V shed 4 bases, J shed 5 bases, and the junction held 13 bases outside the gene matches. The CDR3 runs to 17 residues. CDR3 sequence (DNA): TGTGCCAGCAGTTCCCCGACTAGCGGGGTTTTAGTGGACGAGCAGTACTTC. Its protein product is CASSSPTSGVLVDEQYF.

The CDR3 here is CASSPQPHRGTEAFF. As DNA, the CDR3 is TGTGCCAGCTCCCCCCAACCCCACAGGGGCACTGAAGCTTTCTTT. The chain joins TRBV18 to TRBJ1-1, with 7 bases aligning to TRBD1. Germline CDR1 KGHSH, CDR2 LQKENI. Losses at the gene ends were 6 bases for V and 4 bases for J; bases not matched to a gene: 11. The CDR3 totals 15 residues.

The chain links TRBV18 to TRBJ1-3, with D possibly matching TRBD1 (6 bases). Germline CDR1 and CDR2: KGHSH and LQKENI. There are 17 residues in the CDR3. V was shortened by 3 bases and J by 0 bases, with 15 bases between the two germline ends. CDR3 nucleotides: TGTGCCAGCTCACCGGTCTCAGGGGCCTCCTCTGGAAACACCATATATTTT. It is translated as CASSPVSGASSGNTIYF.

The rearrangement links TRBV5-1 to TRBJ1-3; D remains ambiguous. CDR3 size: 15 residues. The V gene's germline CDR1 is SGHRS and CDR2 YFSETQ. V was cut by 1 base and J by 2 bases, with 10 bases left in between. CDR3 loop: CASSLTRSPGNTIYF. In DNA, the CDR3 is TGCGCCAGCAGCTTGACCCGGAGTCCTGGAAACACCATATATTTT. Based on the CDR3 plus reference TRBV5-1 and TRBJ1-3, the full variable domain is KAGVTQTPRYLIKTRGQQVTLSCSPISGHRSVSWYQQTPGQGLQFLFEYFSETQRNKGNFPGRFSGRQFSNSRSEMNVSTLELGDSALYLCASSLTRSPGNTIYFGEGSWLTVV.

This clone was observed a single time. The gene calls are TRBV15 and TRBJ2-2; 7 nucleotides agree with TRBD1. V trimming: 5 bases; J trimming: 0 bases; junction bases outside the gene matches: 3. This CDR3 has 15 amino acids. Germline V gene sequence: CDR1 LNHNV, CDR2 YYDKDF (reference sequence). Here the CDR3 DNA reads TGTGCCACCAGCTCGACAGGGTCGAACACCGGGGAGCTGTTTTTT. This encodes CATSSTGSNTGELFF.

This sequence joins TRBV28 and TRBJ2-1; 11 nucleotides agree with TRBD2. The CDR3 has 14 amino acids. The J segment lost 6 bases and the V segment lost 8 bases, leaving 6 bases of the junction unmatched. Germline-derived CDR1 and CDR2 are MDHEN and SYDVKM. The CDR3 protein is CASLISGRANEQFF. In nucleotides, the CDR3 is TGTGCCAGCTTGATTAGCGGGAGGGCCAATGAGCAGTTCTTC.

This rearrangement joins TRBV6-5 to TRBJ2-7; 7 bases fit TRBD1. Germline CDR1 is MNHEY and CDR2 is SVGAGI. V lost 6 bases to trimming and J lost 6 bases; unmatched junction nucleotides: 14. The CDR3 is 15 amino acids. CDR3 in DNA: TGTGCCAGCAGAACCGACAGGGCCCAGGGCGGCGAGCAGTACTTC. Its translation is CASRTDRAQGGEQYF.

The rearrangement links TRBV6-2 or TRBV6-3 to TRBJ2-7; 8 nucleotides line up with TRBD2. V lost 2 bases and J lost 5; bases outside the gene matches: 17. Germline V gene sequence: CDR1 MNHEY, CDR2 SVGEGT. The CDR3 is 18 amino acids. The CDR3 region has the DNA TGTGCCAGCAGTTACCTTTCGCTAGCGGGCATAACGCAGAACGAGCAGTACTTC. As protein: CASSYLSLAGITQNEQYF.

This sequence joins TRBV5-1 and TRBJ1-1; D not certain. Trimming removed 2 bases at V and 1 base at J, with 12 bases between. The length of the CDR3 is 15 residues. The germline V gene has CDR1 SGHRS and CDR2 YFSETQ. CDR3 residues: CASSFGGATNTEAFF. The CDR3 DNA is TGCGCCAGCAGCTTTGGAGGAGCGACGAACACTGAAGCTTTCTTT.

V and J are TRBV7-9 and TRBJ1-2, with 8 positions matching TRBD1. The CDR3 runs 14 residues. Germline trimming cut 6 bases from V and 3 bases from J; bases unmatched to any gene: 6. Germline V gene lookup returns CDR1 SEHNR and CDR2 FQNEAQ (reference sequence). CDR3 nucleotide sequence: TGTGCCAGCAGACTGACAGGGGAGGACTATGGCTACACCTTC. Its translation is CASRLTGEDYGYTF.

This chain uses TRBV27 with TRBJ1-2; D is undetermined. This CDR3 contains 16 residues. Trimming took 7 bases from V and 3 from J, leaving 21 bases between them. Germline values: CDR1 MNHEY, CDR2 SMNVEV (reference sequence). CDR3 nucleotides: TGTGCCAGCAAAGAGTCAAAGGGAAAAGCGGACTATGGCTACACCTTC. Translation gives CASKESKGKADYGYTF.

The chain joins TRBV18 to TRBJ1-1; 8 nucleotides line up with TRBD1. V lost 3 bases, J lost 0 bases, and 3 bases stayed unmatched. The CDR3 is 15 amino acids. CDR1 and CDR2 (germline): KGHSH, LQKENI. CDR3 nucleotide sequence: TGTGCCAGCTCACCCGGACAGGGATTGAACACTGAAGCTTTCTTT. This encodes CASSPGQGLNTEAFF.

The DNA of the CDR3 is TGTGCCAGCAGCTTCGGGCAGGGGAACACTGAAGCTTTCTTT. It translates to CASSFGQGNTEAFF. The rearrangement joins TRBV11-3 to TRBJ1-1, with a possible D match to TRBD1 (5 bases). V was pared by 3 bases and J by 1 base, with 9 bases between. The CDR3 runs 14 residues. The germline CDR1 and CDR2 sequences are SGHNT and YENEEA.

This clone was recorded only once. The chain has TRBV3-1 (or the pseudogene TRBV3-2) and TRBJ2-2; possibly TRBD1 for D (6 bases). V gave up 1 base and J gave up 1 base, with 10 bases separating them. CDR1 and CDR2 from the germline V gene are LGHDT and YNNKEL (reference sequence). This CDR3 is 16 amino acids long. CDR3 amino acids: CASSQVSGQNTGELFF. The CDR3 nucleotides are TGTGCCAGCAGCCAAGTATCGGGACAGAACACCGGGGAGCTGTTTTTT.

The chain is built from TRBV5-6 and TRBJ1-1; D not certain. Germline V gene data show CDR1 as SGHDT and CDR2 as YYEEEE. V lost 2 bases and J 3 bases, leaving 11 bases between the germline ends. This CDR3 has 14 residues. The CDR3 DNA sequence: TGTGCCAGCAGCTTTAATTCCCCGGACACTGAAGCTTTCTTT. The encoded protein is CASSFNSPDTEAFF.